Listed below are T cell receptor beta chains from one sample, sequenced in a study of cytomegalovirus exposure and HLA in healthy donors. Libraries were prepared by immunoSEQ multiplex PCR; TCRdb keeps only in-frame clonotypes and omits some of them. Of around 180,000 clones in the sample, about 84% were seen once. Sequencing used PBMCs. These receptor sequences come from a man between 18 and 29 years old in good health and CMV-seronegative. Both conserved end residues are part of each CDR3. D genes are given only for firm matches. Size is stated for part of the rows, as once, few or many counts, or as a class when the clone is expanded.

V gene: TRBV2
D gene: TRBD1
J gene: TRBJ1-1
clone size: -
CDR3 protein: CASSLQGAPTEAFF
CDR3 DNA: TGTGCCAGCAGTTTACAGGGGGCGCCCACTGAAGCTTTCTTT

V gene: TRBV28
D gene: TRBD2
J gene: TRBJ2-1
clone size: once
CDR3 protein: CASSERELSNEQFF
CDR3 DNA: TGTGCCAGCAGTGAGCGGGAGCTCTCCAATGAGCAGTTCTTC

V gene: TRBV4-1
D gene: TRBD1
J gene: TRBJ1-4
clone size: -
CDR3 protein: CASSPGTGWNEKLFF
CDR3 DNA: TGCGCCAGCAGCCCCGGGACAGGGTGGAATGAAAAACTGTTTTTT

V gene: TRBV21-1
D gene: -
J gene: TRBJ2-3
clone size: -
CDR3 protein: CASSNHRGRADTQYF
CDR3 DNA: TGTGCCAGCAGCAATCACAGGGGGCGGGCAGATACGCAGTATTTT

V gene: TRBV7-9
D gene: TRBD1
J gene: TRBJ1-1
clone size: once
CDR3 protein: CASSTGAMGYTEAFF
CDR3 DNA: TGTGCCAGCAGCACAGGGGCCATGGGTTACACTGAAGCTTTCTTT

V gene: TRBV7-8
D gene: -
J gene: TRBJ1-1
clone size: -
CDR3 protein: CASSSRRQRRNTEAFF
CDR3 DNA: TGTGCCAGCAGCTCCCGCAGACAGCGAAGGAACACTGAAGCTTTCTTT

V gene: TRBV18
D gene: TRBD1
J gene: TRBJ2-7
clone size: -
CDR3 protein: CASRGGPVGEQYF
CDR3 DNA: TGTGCCAGCAGAGGGGGCCCTGTGGGCGAGCAGTACTTC

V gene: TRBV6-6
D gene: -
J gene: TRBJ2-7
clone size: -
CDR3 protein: CASSLGGGLNEQYF
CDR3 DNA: TGTGCCAGCAGTTTAGGAGGGGGCTTGAACGAGCAGTACTTC

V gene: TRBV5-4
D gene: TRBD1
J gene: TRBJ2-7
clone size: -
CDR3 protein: CASSSGQVYEQYF
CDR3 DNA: TGTGCCAGCAGCTCGGGACAGGTCTACGAGCAGTACTTC

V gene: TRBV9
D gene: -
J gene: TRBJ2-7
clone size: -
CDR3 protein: CASSVEEGSSYEQYF
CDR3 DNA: TGTGCCAGCAGCGTAGAGGAGGGGTCCTCCTACGAGCAGTACTTC

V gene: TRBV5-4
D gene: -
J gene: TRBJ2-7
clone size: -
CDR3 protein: CASSLGAAPAYEQYF
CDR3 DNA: TGTGCCAGCAGCTTGGGGGCAGCTCCAGCCTACGAGCAGTACTTC

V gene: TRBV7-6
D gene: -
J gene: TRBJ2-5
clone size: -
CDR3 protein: CASSARGGFQYF
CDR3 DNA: TGTGCCAGCAGCGCCCGCGGAGGGTTCCAGTACTTC

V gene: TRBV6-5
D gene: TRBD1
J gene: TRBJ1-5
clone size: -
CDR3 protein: CASSLYRGWGQPQHF
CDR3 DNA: TGTGCCAGCAGTTTATACAGGGGTTGGGGTCAGCCCCAGCATTTT

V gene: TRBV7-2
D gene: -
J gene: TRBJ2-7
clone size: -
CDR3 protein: CASSGFPTESSYEQYF
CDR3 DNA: TGTGCCAGCAGCGGGTTTCCGACGGAGAGCTCCTACGAGCAGTACTTC

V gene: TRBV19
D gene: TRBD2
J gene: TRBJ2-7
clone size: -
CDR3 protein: CATKTSGAYEQYF
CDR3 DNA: TGTGCCACCAAGACTAGCGGAGCCTACGAGCAGTACTTC

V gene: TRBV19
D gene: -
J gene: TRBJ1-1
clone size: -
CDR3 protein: CASSIGRETEAFF
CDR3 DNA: TGTGCCAGTAGTATTGGCCGGGAAACTGAAGCTTTCTTT

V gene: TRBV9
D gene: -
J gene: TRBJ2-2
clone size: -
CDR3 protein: CASGGSTGELFF
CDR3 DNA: TGTGCCAGCGGTGGGAGCACCGGGGAGCTGTTTTTT

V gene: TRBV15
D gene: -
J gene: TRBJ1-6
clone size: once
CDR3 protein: CATSRLSNSPLHF
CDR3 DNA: TGTGCCACCAGCAGACTCAGTAATTCACCCCTCCACTTT